The 2 T cell receptor beta chains given below trace back to one sample, sequenced in a study of Graves' ophthalmopathy and Graves' hyperthyroidism. The TCR beta CDR3 regions underwent amplification from RNA transcripts. HTBI-primed first-round RT-PCR preceded second-round multiplex PCR. MiXCR was run by TCRdb on the multiplex PCR reads, yielding one entry per CDR3 protein. This table holds some 750,000 distinct CDR3 sequences, roughly 40% found once. Sequenced sample: peripheral blood. The receptors come from an adult man with Graves' ophthalmopathy.

In its sample, this clonotype was seen a few times. The CDR3 end shows no conserved phenylalanine or tryptophan, and so a read error is likely. Because the CDR3's place on the DNA is in doubt, the DNA is left out and the CDR3 is given as listed by TCRdb. The chain recombines TRBV7-6 with TRBJ1-4. The CDR3 contains 8 residues when both ends are counted. The germline V gene has CDR1 SGHVS and CDR2 FNYEAQ. The CDR3 region is CASSLAGE.

The gene calls are TRBV25-1 and TRBJ2-5, with 10 bases aligning to TRBD2. Per germline, CDR1 MGHDK and CDR2 SYGVNS. V shed 5 bases, J shed 5 bases, and the junction held 8 bases outside the gene matches. The CDR3 loop spans 15 amino acids. The CDR3 DNA sequence: TGTGCCAGCAGTCAACCTAGCGGGAGCTGGGAGACCCAGTACTTC. Protein: CASSQPSGSWETQYF.